A single sample is the source of the 14 T cell receptor beta chains below, sequenced in a study of shared clonotypes between healthy human individuals. CD45RO-negative cells were positively selected for CCR7, leaving out terminally differentiated effector memory CD45RA+ cells. Repertoires were generated with immunoSEQ multiplex PCR, while TCRdb's copy carries only in-frame clones and drops some. The sample has about 2.2 million clones, about 93% seen once. The sample comprised naive CD8+ T cells from PBMCs. These TCRs come from a man between 18 and 29 years old in good health. Some clones in this sample may be carry-over from other donors' samples.

The V and J genes are TRBV6-6 and TRBJ1-2; 11 bases line up with TRBD1. Trimming at V came to 7 bases and at J to 8 bases, leaving 6 bases not matched to a gene. The CDR3 has 13 residues. CDR1 is MNHNY, CDR2 SVGAGI, per germline (reference sequence). CDR3 nucleotide sequence: TGTGCCAGCACCGGGACAGGGGGTGACGGCTACACCTTC. Amino acid sequence: CASTGTGGDGYTF.

This clone was detected a few times. The chain carries TRBV4-2 and TRBJ2-1; 9 nucleotides match TRBD1. V lost 1 base and J lost 16; bases outside the gene matches: 17. CDR3 length: 16 residues. Germline CDR1 and CDR2: LGHNA and YNFKEQ. CDR3 coding DNA: TGTGCCAGCAGCCAAGGGACAGGGGTGGAGAACCCGGGATTTTTCTTC. Protein: CASSQGTGVENPGFFF.

This chain links TRBV7-9 with TRBJ2-7; a weak D match, TRBD1 (5 bases). The CDR3 has 15 amino acids. Germline lookup yields CDR1 SEHNR and CDR2 FQNEAQ (reference sequence). Trimming stripped 5 bases from V and 0 bases from J, with 14 bases between. The CDR3 nucleotides are TGTGCCAGCAGCCGCACCCAGGGCAGCTCCTACGAGCAGTACTTC. Its translation: CASSRTQGSSYEQYF. The full variable domain, completed using reference TRBV7-9 and TRBJ2-7, is DTGVSQNPRHKITKRGQNVTFRCDPISEHNRLYWYRQTLGQGPEFLTYFQNEAQLEKSRLLSDRFSAERPKGSFSTLEIQRTEQGDSAMYLCASSRTQGSSYEQYFGPGTRLTVT.

The chain couples TRBV28 to TRBJ2-3; 12 bases align to TRBD2. Per germline, CDR1 MDHEN and CDR2 SYDVKM. V lost 5 bases, J lost 5 bases, and 8 bases stayed unmatched. The CDR3 has 16 residues. Here the CDR3 reads CASSVFPGLAGDTQYF. In DNA form, the CDR3 reads TGTGCCAGCAGTGTCTTCCCGGGACTAGCGGGAGATACGCAGTATTTT.

This chain connects TRBV9 to TRBJ2-7; D might be TRBD1 (6 bases). Germline CDR1 is SGDLS and CDR2 is YYNGEE. This CDR3 has 15 amino acids. Trimming removed 4 bases from V and 3 bases from J, with 17 bases in between. CDR3 region: CASSPMDSQVYEQYF. The CDR3 DNA sequence: TGTGCCAGCAGCCCTATGGACAGCCAAGTCTACGAGCAGTACTTC.

Points on this clone: The sample contains more than one DNA sequence encoding this CDR3. The chain is built from TRBV10-3 and TRBJ2-7; no firm D call. V was shortened by 0 bases and J by 2 bases, with 2 bases between the two germline ends. The CDR3 runs 12 residues. CDR1 and CDR2 (germline): ENHRY, SYGVKD. CDR3 loop: CAISESTYEQYF. CDR3 bases: TGTGCCATCAGTGAGTCCACCTACGAGCAGTACTTC.

This clone was observed once. The gene calls are TRBV27 and TRBJ2-7; a possible D gene is TRBD2 (6 bases). The ends were cut back, 8 bases at V and 5 bases at J, with 19 bases in the middle. In germline, CDR1 is MNHEY, CDR2 SMNVEV (reference sequence). This CDR3 has 14 residues. The CDR3 loop is CASRIASEWDEQYF. The CDR3 nucleotides are TGTGCCAGCCGGATCGCTAGCGAATGGGACGAGCAGTACTTC.

V usage is TRBV2 and J usage is TRBJ2-5; D call uncertain. This CDR3 comprises 13 residues. Germline CDR1 is SNHLY and CDR2 is FYNNEI. V was shortened by 4 bases and J by 2 bases, with 8 bases between the two germline ends. The CDR3 sequence: CASSGALQETQYF. The CDR3 DNA reads TGTGCCAGCAGTGGTGCACTGCAAGAGACCCAGTACTTC.

The V and J genes are TRBV2 and TRBJ2-3, with D possibly called TRBD1 or TRBD2 (5 bases each). This CDR3 spans 15 amino acids. Germline V lookup: CDR1 SNHLY, CDR2 FYNNEI. V was cut by 6 bases and J by 13 bases, with 26 bases left in between. The CDR3 protein is CASSEGRSNLFLKYF. In DNA, the CDR3 is TGTGCCAGCAGCGAGGGACGGAGTAATCTCTTCTTAAAGTATTTT.

This chain connects TRBV4-1 to TRBJ2-7; the D is unclear. The germline V gene encodes CDR1 MGHRA and CDR2 YSYEKL. The CDR3 is 16 amino acids. V dropped 0 bases and J dropped 3 bases, with 15 bases sitting between them. The CDR3 DNA reads as TGCGCCAGCAGCCAAGATACAGAAGCCTCTTACTACGAGCAGTACTTC. It is translated as CASSQDTEASYYEQYF.

This chain joins TRBV9 and TRBJ1-2; 10 bases line up with TRBD1. The CDR3 is 15 amino acids. CDR1 SGDLS and CDR2 YYNGEE come from the germline V gene. V lost 3 bases, J lost 6 bases, and 8 bases stayed unmatched. CDR3 bases: TGTGCCAGCAGCGGCCAGACAGGGGGCTATGATGGCTACACCTTC. It yields the protein CASSGQTGGYDGYTF.

The V gene is TRBV5-1, the J gene TRBJ2-3, with D hard to call. The length of the CDR3 is 13 residues. Looked up from germline, CDR1 is SGHRS and CDR2 is YFSETQ. V lost 3 bases and J lost 1, with 6 bases in between. As DNA, the CDR3 is TGCGCCAGCAGCTCTCAGGGCACAGATACGCAGTATTTT. Residues: CASSSQGTDTQYF. The variable domain in full, with the rest retrieved from reference TRBV5-1 and TRBJ2-3, is KAGVTQTPRYLIKTRGQQVTLSCSPISGHRSVSWYQQTPGQGLQFLFEYFSETQRNKGNFPGRFSGRQFSNSRSEMNVSTLELGDSALYLCASSSQGTDTQYFGPGTRLTVL.

The V call is TRBV19, the J call TRBJ1-1; D unclear. In germline, CDR1 is LNHDA, CDR2 SQIVND (reference sequence). V lost 0 bases and J 2 bases, leaving 10 bases between the germline ends. The CDR3 runs to 15 residues. In nucleotides, the CDR3 is TGTGCCAGTAGTATAGACCCCTTCGATAACACTGAAGCTTTCTTT. This codes for CASSIDPFDNTEAFF.

This rearrangement joins TRBV9 to TRBJ1-3, with a possible D match to TRBD1 (5 bases). The V gene lost 3 bases and the J gene lost 0 bases, with 16 bases spanning the gap. The germline V gene encodes CDR1 SGDLS and CDR2 YYNGEE. The CDR3 extends over 17 amino acids. CDR3 region: CASSANNRFPSGNTIYF. CDR3 DNA: TGTGCCAGCAGCGCGAACAACAGGTTTCCCTCTGGAAACACCATATATTTT.